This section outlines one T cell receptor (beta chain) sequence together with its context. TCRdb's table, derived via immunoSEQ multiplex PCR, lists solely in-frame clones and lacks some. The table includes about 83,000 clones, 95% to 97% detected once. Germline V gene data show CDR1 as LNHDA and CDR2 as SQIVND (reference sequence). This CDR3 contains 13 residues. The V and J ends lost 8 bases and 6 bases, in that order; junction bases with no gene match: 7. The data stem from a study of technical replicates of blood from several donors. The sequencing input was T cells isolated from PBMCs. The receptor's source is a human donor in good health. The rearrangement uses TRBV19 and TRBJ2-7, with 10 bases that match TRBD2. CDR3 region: CASAGLAGVEQYF. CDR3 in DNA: TGTGCCAGTGCCGGTCTAGCGGGAGTCGAGCAGTACTTC.